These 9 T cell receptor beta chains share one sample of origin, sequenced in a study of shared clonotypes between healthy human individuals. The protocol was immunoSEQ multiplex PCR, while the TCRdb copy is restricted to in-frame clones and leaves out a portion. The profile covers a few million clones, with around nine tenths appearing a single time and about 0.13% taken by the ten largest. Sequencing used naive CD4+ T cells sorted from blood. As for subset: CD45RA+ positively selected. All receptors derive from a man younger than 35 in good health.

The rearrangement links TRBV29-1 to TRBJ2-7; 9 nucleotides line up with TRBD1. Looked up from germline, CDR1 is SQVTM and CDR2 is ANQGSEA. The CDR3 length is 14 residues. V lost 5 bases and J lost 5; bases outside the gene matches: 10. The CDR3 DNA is TGCAGCGTTTCACCTGCCGGGACAGGGAACGAGCAGTACTTC. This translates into CSVSPAGTGNEQYF.

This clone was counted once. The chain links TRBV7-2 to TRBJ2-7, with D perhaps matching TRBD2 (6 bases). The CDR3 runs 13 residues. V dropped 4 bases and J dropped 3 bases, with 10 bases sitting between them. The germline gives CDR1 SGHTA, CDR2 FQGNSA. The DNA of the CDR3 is TGTGCCAGCAGCTCGGGACTTAACTACGAGCAGTACTTC. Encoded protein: CASSSGLNYEQYF. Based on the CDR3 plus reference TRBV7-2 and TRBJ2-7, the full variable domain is GAGVSQSPSNKVTEKGKDVELRCDPISGHTALYWYRQSLGQGLEFLIYFQGNSAPDKSGLPSDRFSAERTGGSVSTLTIQRTQQEDSAVYLCASSSGLNYEQYFGPGTRLTVT.

The chain's CDR3 is CATRDPKGEQYF. CDR3 DNA: TGTGCCACCCGGGACCCCAAGGGCGAGCAGTACTTC. The chain is built from TRBV6-6 and TRBJ2-7; the D gene could be TRBD1 or TRBD2 (5 bases each). Germline V gene sequence: CDR1 MNHNY, CDR2 SVGAGI (reference sequence). CDR3 size: 12 residues. Trimming took off 10 bases at V and 6 bases at J, with 16 bases between the two ends.

This CDR3 reads CASSSTGSYNSPLHF. CDR3 nucleotide sequence: TGTGCCAGCAGCTCGACAGGGTCCTATAATTCACCCCTCCACTTT. J is TRBJ1-6 and V is TRBV5-8, with TRBD1 matching 7 bases. Germline V CDR1 and CDR2: SGHTS, YDEGEE. The CDR3 extends over 15 amino acids. The ends lost 3 bases at V and 1 base at J; junction bases unmatched: 1.

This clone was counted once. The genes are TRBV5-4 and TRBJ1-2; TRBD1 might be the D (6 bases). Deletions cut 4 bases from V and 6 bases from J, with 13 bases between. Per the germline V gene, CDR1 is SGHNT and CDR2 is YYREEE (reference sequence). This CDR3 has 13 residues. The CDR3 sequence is CASSQGQLDGYTF. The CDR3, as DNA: TGTGCCAGCAGCCAAGGACAGCTCGATGGCTACACCTTC. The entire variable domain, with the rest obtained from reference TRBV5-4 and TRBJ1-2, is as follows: ETGVTQSPTHLIKTRGQQVTLRCSSQSGHNTVSWYQQALGQGPQFIFQYYREEENGRGNFPPRFSGLQFPNYSSELNVNALELDDSALYLCASSQGQLDGYTFGSGTRLTVV.

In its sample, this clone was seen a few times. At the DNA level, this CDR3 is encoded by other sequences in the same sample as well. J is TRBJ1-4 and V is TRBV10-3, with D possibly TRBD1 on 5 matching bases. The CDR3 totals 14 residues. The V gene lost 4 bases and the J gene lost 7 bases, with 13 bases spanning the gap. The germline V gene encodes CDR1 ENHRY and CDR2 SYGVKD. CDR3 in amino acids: CAISGQGVGEKLFF. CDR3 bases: TGTGCCATCAGTGGTCAAGGGGTTGGTGAAAAACTGTTTTTT.

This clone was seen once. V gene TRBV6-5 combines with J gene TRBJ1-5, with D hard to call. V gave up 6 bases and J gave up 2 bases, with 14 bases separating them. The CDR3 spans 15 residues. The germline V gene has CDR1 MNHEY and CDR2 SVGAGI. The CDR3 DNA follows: TGTGCCAGCAGCCAAGGACCTGGAGGCAATCAGCCCCAGCATTTT. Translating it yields CASSQGPGGNQPQHF.

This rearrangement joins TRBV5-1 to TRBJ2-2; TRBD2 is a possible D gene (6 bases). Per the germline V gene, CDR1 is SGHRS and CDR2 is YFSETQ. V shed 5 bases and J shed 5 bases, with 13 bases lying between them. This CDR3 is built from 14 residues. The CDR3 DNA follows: TGCGCCAGCAGTTGGGCCCGGGAGACCGGGGAGCTGTTTTTT. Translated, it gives CASSWARETGELFF.

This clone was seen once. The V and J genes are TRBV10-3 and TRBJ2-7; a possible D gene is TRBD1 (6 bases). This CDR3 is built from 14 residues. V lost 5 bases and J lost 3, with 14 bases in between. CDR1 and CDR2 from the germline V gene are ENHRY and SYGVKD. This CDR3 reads CAISSSTQGYEQYF. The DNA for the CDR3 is TGTGCCATCAGTTCTTCCACACAGGGCTACGAGCAGTACTTC.